This T cell receptor beta chain was obtained from a study of T cell changes during pregnancy in multiple sclerosis. The germline gives CDR1 SGHNT, CDR2 YYREEE (reference sequence). Trimming removed 4 bases from V and 0 bases from J; junction bases left unmatched: 4. The CDR3 sequence is 14 residues long. Some clones are missing from TCRdb's copy, which holds only in-frame ones; the method was immunoSEQ multiplex PCR. The sample lists 65,000 to 80,000 clones; approximately 92% were seen once. The rearrangement joins TRBV5-4 to TRBJ2-7, with TRBD2 matching over 7 bases. The clonotype originates from a female donor with multiple sclerosis, enrolled in a pregnancy study. This specimen was peripheral blood, taken in the first trimester of pregnancy. The CDR3 DNA is TGTGCCAGCAGCATGGGAGGGTTCTCCTACGAGCAGTACTTC. It specifies CASSMGGFSYEQYF.